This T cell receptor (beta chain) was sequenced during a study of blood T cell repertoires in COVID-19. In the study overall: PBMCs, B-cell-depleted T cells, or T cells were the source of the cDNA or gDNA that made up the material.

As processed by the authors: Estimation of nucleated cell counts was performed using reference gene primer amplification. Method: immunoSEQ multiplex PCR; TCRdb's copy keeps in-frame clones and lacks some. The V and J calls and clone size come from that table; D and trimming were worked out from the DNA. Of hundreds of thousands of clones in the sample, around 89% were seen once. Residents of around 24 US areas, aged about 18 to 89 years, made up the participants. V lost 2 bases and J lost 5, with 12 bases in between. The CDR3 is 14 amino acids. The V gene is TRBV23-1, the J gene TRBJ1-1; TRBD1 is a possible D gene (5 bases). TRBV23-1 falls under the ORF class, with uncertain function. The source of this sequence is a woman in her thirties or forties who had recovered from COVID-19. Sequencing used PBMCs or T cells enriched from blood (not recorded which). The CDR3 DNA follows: TGCGCCAGCAGTCAACCTCAGGGTTGGACTGAAGCTTTCTTT. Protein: CASSQPQGWTEAFF.